Listed here are 30 T cell receptor beta chains from one sample, sequenced in a study of blood T cell repertoires in COVID-19. Here immunoSEQ multiplex PCR was the method, and the copy in TCRdb shows in-frame clones only, minus some. The sample carries approximately 300,000 clones, over 85% recorded once. Source material: PBMCs or T cells enriched from blood (not recorded which). These receptors were obtained from a woman in her twenties or thirties who had recovered from COVID-19.

This chain links TRBV27 with TRBJ2-7; 7 bases align to TRBD1. CDR3 length equals 15 residues. CDR1 MNHEY and CDR2 SMNVEV come from the germline V gene (reference sequence). The V gene end was trimmed by 6 bases and the J gene end by 5 bases; junction bases not matched to a gene: 13. CDR3 sequence reads: CASRIETGMRHEQYF. CDR3 bases: TGTGCCAGCAGGATCGAGACAGGGATGCGCCACGAGCAGTACTTC.

The chain carries TRBV1 and TRBJ2-3; the table's TRBD2 call for D was not verified on the DNA. TRBV1 constitutes a pseudogene. There are 18 residues in the CDR3. The CDR3 DNA sequence: TGCACCAGCAGCCCCTACCCAGGGGCGGGAGGGGTCCGGGATACGCAGTATTTT. Protein product: CTSSPYPGAGGVRDTQYF.

The chain employs TRBV30 and TRBJ1-2; 8 bases fit TRBD1. CDR3 length equals 14 residues. With 3 bases clipped from V and 7 bases from J, the junction kept 10 bases outside the gene matches. Germline assignment: CDR1 GTSNPN and CDR2 SVGIG (reference sequence). CDR3 DNA: TGTGCCTGGAGAAAAACAGGGGGTTTAGGTGGCTACACCTTC. Translated: CAWRKTGGLGGYTF.

V gene TRBV19 combines with J gene TRBJ2-1, with 12 bases aligning to TRBD2. CDR1 and CDR2 from the germline V gene are LNHDA and SQIVND (reference sequence). Trimming removed 3 bases from V and 9 bases from J; junction bases left unmatched: 6. The CDR3 sequence is 15 residues long. The CDR3 protein is CASSMGLAGFGEQFF. The CDR3 region has the DNA TGTGCCAGTAGTATGGGACTAGCGGGCTTCGGTGAGCAGTTCTTC. Full variable domain (outside the CDR3, taken from reference TRBV19 and TRBJ2-1): DGGITQSPKYLFRKEGQNVTLSCEQNLNHDAMYWYRQDPGQGLRLIYYSQIVNDFQKGDIAEGYSVSREKKESFPLTVTSAQKNPTAFYLCASSMGLAGFGEQFFGPGTRLTVL.

V gene TRBV7-2 combines with J gene TRBJ2-2; D is perhaps TRBD1 (6 bases). Trimming shortened V by 1 base and J by 7 bases, and 16 bases separated the two germline ends. CDR3 length equals 16 residues. CDR1 SGHTA and CDR2 FQGNSA come from the germline V gene. The CDR3 here is CASSLEPPGASGELFF. For the CDR3, the DNA is TGTGCCAGCAGCTTAGAACCCCCAGGGGCGAGCGGGGAGCTGTTTTTT.

The CDR3 DNA reads as TGTGCCACCAGCAGAGGGGTTTTTGACAGCTCCTACAATGAGCAGTTCTTC. This encodes CATSRGVFDSSYNEQFF. J is TRBJ2-1 and V is TRBV15; tentative D call: TRBD1 (5 bases). Trimming stripped 1 base from V and 0 bases from J, with 13 bases between. This CDR3 contains 17 residues. CDR1 LNHNV and CDR2 YYDKDF come from the germline V gene (reference sequence).

The chain recombines TRBV6-5 with TRBJ1-6; 8 nucleotides agree with TRBD1. CDR3 length equals 13 residues. V dropped 11 bases and J dropped 8; count of bases not matched to a gene: 8. In germline, CDR1 is MNHEY, CDR2 SVGAGI. CDR3 DNA: TGTGCCGGAAAGGACAGGGAACATTCACCCCTCCACTTT. Protein product: CAGKDREHSPLHF.

This chain uses TRBV7-8 with TRBJ2-3; 10 bases map to TRBD2. CDR1 is SGHVS, CDR2 FQNEAQ, per germline. J gave up 0 bases and V 5 bases, and 5 bases lay outside the gene matches. CDR3 length equals 16 residues. CDR3 sequence (DNA): TGTGCCAGCAGCAAGATTAGCGGGGGGAGCACAGATACGCAGTATTTT. Residues: CASSKISGGSTDTQYF.

V and J are TRBV9 and TRBJ2-1, with D tentatively TRBD1 (6 bases). V gave up 3 bases and J gave up 3 bases, with 13 bases separating them. Per the germline V gene, CDR1 is SGDLS and CDR2 is YYNGEE. The CDR3 loop spans 15 amino acids. CDR3: CASSEFAQGYNEQFF. DNA of the CDR3: TGTGCCAGCAGCGAATTCGCACAGGGCTACAATGAGCAGTTCTTC.

This chain joins TRBV29-1 and TRBJ2-1, with 10 bases fitting TRBD2. The CDR3 contains 11 residues. Germline V lookup: CDR1 SQVTM, CDR2 ANQGSEA. V lost 5 bases, J lost 12 bases, and 4 bases stayed unmatched. The CDR3 nucleotides are TGCAGCGTTAGGAGCGGGAGGGCGCAGTTCTTC. It specifies CSVRSGRAQFF.

This clone turned up a few times. CDR3 DNA sequence: TGCGCCAGCACCCGAGCGGCGAACACTGAAGCTTTCTTT. Residues: CASTRAANTEAFF. The chain is built from TRBV10-2 and TRBJ1-1; unclear D gene. There are 13 residues in the CDR3. Per germline, CDR1 WSHSY and CDR2 SAAADI. The V gene lost 7 bases and the J gene lost 1 base, with 10 bases spanning the gap.

The rearrangement joins TRBV12-3 or TRBV12-4 to TRBJ2-3; no definite D call. Trimming shortened V by 4 bases and J by 6 bases, and 11 bases separated the two germline ends. The CDR3 is made up of 13 amino acids. This CDR3 is CASSSPAIDTQYF. In DNA form, the CDR3 reads TGTGCCAGCAGTTCCCCCGCTATTGATACGCAGTATTTT.

The chain employs TRBV11-3 and TRBJ2-1, with 9 bases matching TRBD1. J was trimmed by 8 bases and V by 6 bases; bases with no gene match: 8. Per germline, CDR1 SGHNT and CDR2 YENEEA. The CDR3 is 14 amino acids. The CDR3 region has the DNA TGTGCCAGCAGAAAGACAGGGGGTAGTGATGAGCAGTTCTTC. Its translation: CASRKTGGSDEQFF.

The V and J genes are TRBV28 and TRBJ2-1, with 8 bases identical to TRBD2. The CDR3 extends over 15 amino acids. The V and J ends lost 3 bases and 10 bases, in that order; junction bases with no gene match: 11. Germline V CDR1 and CDR2: MDHEN, SYDVKM. CDR3 sequence: CASSFDLAGSGEQFF. The CDR3 nucleotides are TGTGCCAGCAGTTTTGATTTAGCGGGATCAGGCGAGCAGTTCTTC.

This clone was detected only once. The J gene is TRBJ1-2, the V gene TRBV19, with 11 nucleotides matching TRBD1. There are 15 residues in the CDR3. The V gene's germline CDR1 is LNHDA and CDR2 SQIVND (reference sequence). V shed 9 bases, J shed 4 bases, and the junction held 10 bases outside the gene matches. CDR3 in DNA: TGTGCCAGCTCAAACGAGGGACAGGGGGTCTATGGCTACACCTTC. Protein sequence: CASSNEGQGVYGYTF. Supplemented by reference TRBV19 and TRBJ1-2, the full variable domain reads DGGITQSPKYLFRKEGQNVTLSCEQNLNHDAMYWYRQDPGQGLRLIYYSQIVNDFQKGDIAEGYSVSREKKESFPLTVTSAQKNPTAFYLCASSNEGQGVYGYTFGSGTRLTVV.

The chain employs TRBV18 and TRBJ1-2; D perhaps matches TRBD1 (6 bases). Germline V CDR1 and CDR2: KGHSH, LQKENI. V shed 3 bases and J shed 7 bases, with 21 bases lying between them. The CDR3 consists of 16 residues. The CDR3 DNA reads as TGTGCCAGCTCACCGATCCGAGTTTCAGGGGAGCTTGGCTACACCTTC. Amino acids: CASSPIRVSGELGYTF.

The chain recombines TRBV25-1 with TRBJ2-2; possibly TRBD1 for D (5 bases). Trimming left V 3 bases short and J 0 bases short, with 17 bases between. CDR1 and CDR2 (germline): MGHDK, SYGVNS. The CDR3 loop spans 18 amino acids. The CDR3 DNA is TGTGCCAGCAGTGATACCGGTTGGGGCCAGACGAACACCGGGGAGCTGTTTTTT. It specifies CASSDTGWGQTNTGELFF.

This clone was seen a few times. The chain is built from TRBV7-2 and TRBJ2-1; weak D call: TRBD1 (5 bases). Germline CDR1 reads SGHTA; CDR2 reads FQGNSA. Trimming left V 4 bases short and J 6 bases short, with 16 bases between. The CDR3 runs to 15 residues. CDR3 bases: TGTGCCAGCAGCTCTATTCCCCGACAGCCCAATGAGCAGTTCTTC. Translating gives CASSSIPRQPNEQFF.

V and J are TRBV13 and TRBJ2-3, with 7 bases lining up with TRBD2. This CDR3 has 17 amino acids. Germline CDR1 and CDR2: PRHDT and FYEKMQ (reference sequence). Unmatched junction bases numbered 10, after V lost 4 bases and J lost 0 bases. CDR3 in amino acids: CASSWGLAVLSTDTQYF. CDR3 bases: TGTGCCAGCAGCTGGGGTCTAGCGGTCCTTAGCACAGATACGCAGTATTTT.

Here the CDR3 DNA reads TGTGCCATCGGGCGCGGGAGCTTCAACAATGAGCAGTTCTTC. Its translation is CAIGRGSFNNEQFF. The chain combines TRBV10-3 with TRBJ2-1; 7 positions match TRBD2. V shed 8 bases, J shed 5 bases, and the junction held 9 bases outside the gene matches. This CDR3 contains 14 residues. CDR1 is ENHRY, CDR2 SYGVKD, per germline.

The chain uses TRBV7-2 and TRBJ2-3, with TRBD2 matching over 9 bases. V shed 1 base, J shed 8 bases, and the junction held 13 bases outside the gene matches. CDR3 length: 17 residues. Germline lookup yields CDR1 SGHTA and CDR2 FQGNSA. The CDR3 here is CASSLVPAGGPQGTQYF. In DNA form, the CDR3 reads TGTGCCAGCAGCTTAGTTCCAGCGGGAGGACCGCAGGGTACGCAGTATTTT.

The chain uses TRBV6-1 and TRBJ2-2; weak D call: TRBD2 (6 bases). V was shortened by 1 base and J by 5 bases, with 14 bases between the two germline ends. The CDR3 covers 16 residues. Germline-derived CDR1 and CDR2 are MNHNS and SASEGT. Written as DNA, the CDR3 is TGTGCCAGCAGTGAAGGATGGGACGGGAGAACCGGGGAGCTGTTTTTT. Its translation is CASSEGWDGRTGELFF.

This clone was detected once. Here the CDR3 reads CASSRGGRGRNEQFF. The CDR3 coding sequence is TGTGCCAGCAGCCGGGGGGGCCGGGGTAGGAATGAGCAGTTCTTC. The rearrangement links TRBV11-2 to TRBJ2-1; 8 bases align to TRBD2. The J segment lost 7 bases and the V segment lost 5 bases, leaving 10 bases of the junction unmatched. Germline V lookup: CDR1 SGHAT, CDR2 FQNNGV. The CDR3 runs 15 residues.

A single count supports this clone. V and J are TRBV27 and TRBJ2-1, with D uncertain. The CDR3 is 14 amino acids. V lost 2 bases and J 2 bases, leaving 7 bases between the germline ends. Per germline, CDR1 MNHEY and CDR2 SMNVEV (reference sequence). CDR3 amino acids: CASSLPNTYNEQFF. The DNA of the CDR3 is TGTGCCAGCAGTTTACCAAACACCTACAATGAGCAGTTCTTC.

This chain uses TRBV19 with TRBJ1-2; TRBD1 is a possible D gene (5 bases). The CDR3 extends over 13 amino acids. Germline CDR1 and CDR2: LNHDA and SQIVND (reference sequence). V was shortened by 6 bases and J by 5 bases, with 13 bases between the two germline ends. CDR3 DNA sequence: TGTGCCAGTAGGCTGTCAGGGAGGTATGGCTACACCTTC. This translates into CASRLSGRYGYTF.

The chain couples TRBV6-1 to TRBJ1-4, with TRBD1 identical over 7 bases. Losses at the gene ends were 4 bases for V and 3 bases for J; bases not matched to a gene: 8. The germline gives CDR1 MNHNS, CDR2 SASEGT. The CDR3 runs to 16 residues. CDR3 in DNA: TGTGCCAGCAGTGTAGGACAGGTACCTTCTAATGAAAAACTGTTTTTT. Protein product: CASSVGQVPSNEKLFF.

The chain employs TRBV28 and TRBJ1-2, with 8 bases that match TRBD1. The CDR3 contains 13 residues. The junction had 5 bases not matched to a gene; V was cut back by 3 bases and J by 8 bases. Germline V CDR1 and CDR2: MDHEN, SYDVKM. The CDR3 loop is CASSLDRVVGYTF. The CDR3 DNA reads TGTGCCAGCAGTTTGGACAGGGTAGTCGGCTACACCTTC.

CDR3 sequence (DNA): TGTGCCAGCAGCCTAGGACAGGGGGCAAGGAATGAGCAGTTCTTC. Its translation: CASSLGQGARNEQFF. The chain couples TRBV7-9 to TRBJ2-1, with TRBD1 matching over 11 bases. Germline CDR1 and CDR2: SEHNR and FQNEAQ (reference sequence). The V segment lost 5 bases and the J segment 7 bases; nucleotides outside the gene matches: 7. The CDR3 has 15 amino acids. Variable domain in full (rest from reference TRBV7-9 and TRBJ2-1): DTGVSQNPRHKITKRGQNVTFRCDPISEHNRLYWYRQTLGQGPEFLTYFQNEAQLEKSRLLSDRFSAERPKGSFSTLEIQRTEQGDSAMYLCASSLGQGARNEQFFGPGTRLTVL.

This sequence joins TRBV2 and TRBJ2-1; D gene uncertain. The germline V gene encodes CDR1 SNHLY and CDR2 FYNNEI. This CDR3 is built from 15 residues. V shed 2 bases and J shed 0 bases, with 8 bases lying between them. DNA for the CDR3: TGTGCCAGCAGTGAATGGCGGAGCTCCTACAATGAGCAGTTCTTC. Protein sequence: CASSEWRSSYNEQFF.

This clone appeared once. V and J are TRBV7-3 and TRBJ2-3; D is unclear. The CDR3 extends over 13 amino acids. The V end lost 0 bases, the J end lost 6 bases, and 7 bases lay between the germline ends. From germline, CDR1 is SGHTA and CDR2 FQGTGA. CDR3 loop: CASSLTFSDTQYF. As DNA, the CDR3 is TGTGCCAGCAGCTTAACGTTTTCGGATACGCAGTATTTT.